One sample yielded the 4 T cell receptor beta chains listed below, sequenced in a study of vaccination effects on CD4 cells after COVID-19 (dated by TCRdb to 2022 to 2024). These TCRs are of unknown antigen specificity. Receptor amplification or capture employed the immunoSEQ multiplex PCR assay. TCRdb provides this immuneACCESS table in a form limited to in-frame rearrangements. Some clones are lacking; in checked studies, under half of them reflect an unresolved V gene, and why the rest are absent is not known. The sample table records approximately 70,000 clones; roughly 74% of these occur just once. The biggest ten clones account for around 2.9% of the sample. In the ViraFEST assay, PBMC were stimulated with viral peptide pools, and TCR sequencing was then used to find antigen-specific CD4+ T cell clonotypes based on their expansion. After around eleven days of culture, CD4+ T cells were isolated with the EasySep CD4+ T cell isolation kit. Negative nucleocapsid antibody results before and after vaccination confirmed that the healthy vaccine recipients had no prior SARS-CoV-2 infection.

The source material was CD4+ T cells from PBMCs cultured with HCoV-NL63 spike peptides, sampled before COVID-19 vaccination. The cell subset or site label of this sample denotes: HCoV-NL63 spike overlapping peptide pool stimulation. The receptor set was obtained from a human donor who received a COVID-19 vaccine.

This clone was seen only a few times. The V and J genes are TRBV7-8 and TRBJ1-2, with 11 bases matching TRBD1. After removal of 5 bases from V and 8 bases from J, the junction contained 10 bases not matched to a gene. CDR1 is SGHVS and CDR2 is FQNEAQ in the germline V gene. The CDR3 covers 15 residues. The DNA for the CDR3 is TGTGCCAGCAGCCAACTCGGACAGGGGGCGGAGGGCTACACCTTC. Encoded protein: CASSQLGQGAEGYTF.

V is TRBV5-1 and J is TRBJ2-1; 12 nucleotides align to TRBD2. Germline V gene data show CDR1 as SGHRS and CDR2 as YFSETQ. V shed 2 bases and J 6 bases; nucleotides not matched to a gene: 6. The CDR3 spans 16 residues. CDR3: CASSLMLAGGINEQFF. The CDR3 DNA is TGCGCCAGCAGCTTAATGCTAGCGGGGGGGATCAATGAGCAGTTCTTC.

The chain joins TRBV6-2 or TRBV6-3 to TRBJ2-7; no reliable D call. V was shortened by 4 bases and J by 5 bases, with 12 bases between the two germline ends. The CDR3 runs 13 residues. The germline V gene has CDR1 MNHEY and CDR2 SVGEGT. The CDR3 coding sequence is TGTGCCAGCAGTTGGGCCCGCCTTAACGAGCAGTACGTC. This sequence encodes CASSWARLNEQYV.

V usage is TRBV5-5 and J usage is TRBJ1-1; the D gene is possibly TRBD1 (6 bases). Trimming cost V 1 base and J 5 bases, with 24 bases left between them. The CDR3 spans 18 residues. Germline assignment: CDR1 SGHKS and CDR2 YYEKEE (reference sequence). In DNA, the CDR3 is TGTGCCAGCAGCTTGTTTCGTACGGGGGGGCCGGGGAGTACTGAAGCTTTCTTT. Encoded protein: CASSLFRTGGPGSTEAFF. The variable domain in full, completed from reference TRBV5-5 and TRBJ1-1, reads DAGVTQSPTHLIKTRGQQVTLRCSPISGHKSVSWYQQVLGQGPQFIFQYYEKEERGRGNFPDRFSARQFPNYSSELNVNALLLGDSALYLCASSLFRTGGPGSTEAFFGQGTRLTVV.